This T cell receptor beta chain originates from a study of CD8 T cells in ankylosing spondylitis. Study-wide results and caveats: Existing reports had already noted some motif variants in reactive arthritis synovial fluid and blood. Disease-linked clones bore a CD8+ phenotype and were relatively rare in peripheral blood.

There are many counts of this clonotype. Its specificity is not known. CDR1 is ENHRY, CDR2 SYGVKD, per germline. V dropped 5 bases and J dropped 9; count of bases not matched to a gene: 14. The CDR3 length is 16 residues. Library preparation for TCR beta used quantitative 5'-RACE with molecular barcodes. TCRdb passed the 5' RACE reads through MiXCR, listing each CDR3 protein once. Among 180,000 or so distinct CDR3 sequences, around 10% were seen once, and the ten largest hold roughly 28%. The clonotype was recovered from a male donor with ankylosing spondylitis or in good health (not recorded which). J is TRBJ1-5 and V is TRBV10-3; TRBD1 agrees at 9 bases. Sequencing input: blood, either unsorted or a sorted T cell fraction (not recorded which). The CDR3 spells CAISPGTGRDLGPQHF. CDR3 DNA sequence: TGTGCCATCAGTCCCGGGACAGGGAGGGATTTGGGGCCCCAGCATTTT.